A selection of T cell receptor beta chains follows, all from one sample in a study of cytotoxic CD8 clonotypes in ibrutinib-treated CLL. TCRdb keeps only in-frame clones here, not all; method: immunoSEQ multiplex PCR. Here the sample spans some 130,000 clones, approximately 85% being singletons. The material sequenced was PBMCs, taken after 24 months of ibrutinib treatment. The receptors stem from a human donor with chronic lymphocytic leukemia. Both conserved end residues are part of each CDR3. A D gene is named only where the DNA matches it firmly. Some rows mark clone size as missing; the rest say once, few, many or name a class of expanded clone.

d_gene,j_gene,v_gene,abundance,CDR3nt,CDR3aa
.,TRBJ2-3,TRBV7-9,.,TGTGCCAGCAGCTTAGTAGGGAGGAGTACAGATACGCAGTATTTT,CASSLVGRSTDTQYF
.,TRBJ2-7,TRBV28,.,TGTGCCAGCAGTGAGACGGGCTGGCAGGGCCCATACGAGCAGTACTTC,CASSETGWQGPYEQYF
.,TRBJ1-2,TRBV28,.,TGTGCCAGCAGTGACGGACAGAGGTACTATGGCTACACCTTC,CASSDGQRYYGYTF
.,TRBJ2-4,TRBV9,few,TGTGCCAGCAGCGTAGCAAGCAGGGGGGACATTCAGTACTTC,CASSVASRGDIQYF
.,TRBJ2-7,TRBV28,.,TGTGCCAGCAGGGAGACGGGCCCCGGCTCCTACGAGCAGTACTTC,CASRETGPGSYEQYF
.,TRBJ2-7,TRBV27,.,TGTGCCAGCAGTTTTCTAGTAGGTTACGAGCAGTACTTC,CASSFLVGYEQYF
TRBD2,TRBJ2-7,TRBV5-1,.,TGCGCCAGCAGCTTGGGGGGACTAGCGGGAGTATACGAGCAGTACTTC,CASSLGGLAGVYEQYF
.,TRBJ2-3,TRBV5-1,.,TGCGCCAGCAGCTATATCACAGATACGCAGTATTTT,CASSYITDTQYF
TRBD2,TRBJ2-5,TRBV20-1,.,TGCAGGGGGGGGACTCAAGAGACCCAGTACTTC,CRGGTQETQYF
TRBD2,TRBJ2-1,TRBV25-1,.,TGTGCCAGCAGTGGACTAGCGGGGGGGCCTTATTCCAATGAGCAGTTCTTC,CASSGLAGGPYSNEQFF
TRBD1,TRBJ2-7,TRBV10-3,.,TGTGCCATCAGTCCGAACGATTTAGGACAGGGGGAGTACTTC,CAISPNDLGQGEYF
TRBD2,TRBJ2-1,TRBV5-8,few,TGTGCCAGCTCTTATAGCGGGAGAATAGGTGAGCAGTTCTTC,CASSYSGRIGEQFF
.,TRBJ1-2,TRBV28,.,TGTGCCAGCAGTTACCTCGACAGCTTCTATGGCTACACCTTC,CASSYLDSFYGYTF
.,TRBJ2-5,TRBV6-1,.,TGTGCCAGCAGTGAAGGACCGGGCAGACAGTACCAAGAGACCCAGTACTTC,CASSEGPGRQYQETQYF
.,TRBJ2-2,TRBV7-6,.,TGTGCCAGCAGCTCGACCCTAGGGGGGTCGAACACCGGGGAGCTGTTTTTT,CASSSTLGGSNTGELFF
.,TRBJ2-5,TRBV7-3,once,TGTGCCAGCAGCTCTAGCGTCCAGGAGACCCAGTACTTC,CASSSSVQETQYF
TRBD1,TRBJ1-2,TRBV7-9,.,TGTGCCAGCAGCTTAGACAGGGGGCGTACATATGGCTACACCTTC,CASSLDRGRTYGYTF
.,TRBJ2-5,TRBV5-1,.,TGCGCCAGCAGCTTGGACCCGGGGGCAAGGGAGACCCAGTACTTC,CASSLDPGARETQYF
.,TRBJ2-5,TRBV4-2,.,TGTGCCAGCAGCCAAGTCAGGGGGGCGTTACGGGAGACCCAGTACTTC,CASSQVRGALRETQYF
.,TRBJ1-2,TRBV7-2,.,TGTGCCAGCAGCCTAGGGTTGGGAGGCTACACCTTC,CASSLGLGGYTF